This T cell receptor (beta chain) was identified in a study of cytomegalovirus exposure and HLA in healthy donors. Study-level points and caveats: When analyzed later, a missense DCLRE1C variant was found to be linked to TCR beta V- and J-gene trimming. An assumption of roughly uniform sequencing depth across donors underlay the presence/absence analyses.

CDR1 is SNHLY and CDR2 is FYNNEI in the germline V gene. The CDR3 has 15 amino acids. Germline trimming cut 5 bases from V and 6 bases from J; bases unmatched to any gene: 10. This clone was recorded once. As yet, its antigen is unknown. The PCR had 60 Vbeta and 13 Jbeta primers. Data came from immunoSEQ multiplex PCR; TCRdb stores just in-frame clones and leaves some out. The sample includes nearly 110,000 clones, 76% of them seen just once. The receptor comes from a young man in good health and CMV-seronegative. Sequencing was done on a sample of PBMCs. The rearrangement uses TRBV2 and TRBJ2-3; 8 bases line up with TRBD2. The CDR3 reads CASSPGGGLWDTQYF. The CDR3 DNA sequence: TGTGCCAGCAGTCCCGGGGGGGGGCTTTGGGATACGCAGTATTTT.